This record concerns one T cell receptor beta chain sequence. Its matching antigen is unknown. Clones were sequenced by immunoSEQ multiplex PCR, and TCRdb holds only the in-frame ones, with some missing. The sample lists about 73,000 clones; around 91% were seen once. Germline V gene lookup returns CDR1 GTSNPN and CDR2 SVGIG (reference sequence). This CDR3 spans 16 amino acids. V was trimmed by 2 bases and J by 0 bases, leaving 17 bases between them. These data are taken from a study of graft-versus-host responses after intestinal transplantation. The wider study: Anti-thymocyte globulin served as induction for all recipients, who then took tacrolimus and steroids for two to three years.

Overall study findings and caveats: HvG clone declines early post-transplant were associated with peak circulating GvH levels.

The V gene is TRBV30, the J gene TRBJ2-7; weak D call: TRBD1 (5 bases). This receptor was obtained from a human donor who was the organ donor for an intestinal transplant. The sequences come from unstimulated CD8+ T cells sorted from spleen or lymph node cells, collected before transplant. The CDR3 loop reads CAWSLSDRPSSYEQYV. CDR3 DNA: TGTGCCTGGAGTTTATCAGACAGACCGAGCTCCTACGAGCAGTACGTC.